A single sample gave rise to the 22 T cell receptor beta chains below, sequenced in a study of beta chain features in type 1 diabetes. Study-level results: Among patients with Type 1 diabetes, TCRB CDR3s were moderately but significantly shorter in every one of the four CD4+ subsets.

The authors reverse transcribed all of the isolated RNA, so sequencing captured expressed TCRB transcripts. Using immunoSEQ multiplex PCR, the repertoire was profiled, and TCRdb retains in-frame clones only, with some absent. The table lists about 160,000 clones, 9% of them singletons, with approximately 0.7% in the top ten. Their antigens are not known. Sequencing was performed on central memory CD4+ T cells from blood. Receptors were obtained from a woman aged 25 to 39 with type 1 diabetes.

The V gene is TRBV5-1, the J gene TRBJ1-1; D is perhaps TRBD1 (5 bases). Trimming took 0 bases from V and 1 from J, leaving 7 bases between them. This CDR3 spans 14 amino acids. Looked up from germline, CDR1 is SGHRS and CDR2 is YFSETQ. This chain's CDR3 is CASSLVDKNTEAFF. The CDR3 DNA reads TGCGCCAGCAGCTTGGTGGACAAGAACACTGAAGCTTTCTTT.

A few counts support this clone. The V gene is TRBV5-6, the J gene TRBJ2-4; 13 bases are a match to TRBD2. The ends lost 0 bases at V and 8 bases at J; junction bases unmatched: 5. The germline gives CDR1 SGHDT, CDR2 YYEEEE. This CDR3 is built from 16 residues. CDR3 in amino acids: CASSLDGLAGVHIQYF. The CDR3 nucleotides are TGTGCCAGCAGCTTGGATGGACTAGCGGGAGTGCACATTCAGTACTTC.

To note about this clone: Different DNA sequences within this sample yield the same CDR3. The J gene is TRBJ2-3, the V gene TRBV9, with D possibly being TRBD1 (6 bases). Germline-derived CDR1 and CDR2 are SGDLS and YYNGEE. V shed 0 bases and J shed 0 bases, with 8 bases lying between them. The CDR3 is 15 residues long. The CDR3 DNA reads TGTGCCAGCAGCGTAGTAGGGGGTAGCACAGATACGCAGTATTTT. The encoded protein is CASSVVGGSTDTQYF.

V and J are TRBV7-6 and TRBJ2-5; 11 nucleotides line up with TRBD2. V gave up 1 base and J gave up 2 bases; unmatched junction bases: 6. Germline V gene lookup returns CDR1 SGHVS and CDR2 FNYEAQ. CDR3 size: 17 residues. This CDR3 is CASSLEASGRTQETQYF. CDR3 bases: TGTGCCAGCAGCTTAGAAGCTAGCGGGAGGACTCAAGAGACCCAGTACTTC.

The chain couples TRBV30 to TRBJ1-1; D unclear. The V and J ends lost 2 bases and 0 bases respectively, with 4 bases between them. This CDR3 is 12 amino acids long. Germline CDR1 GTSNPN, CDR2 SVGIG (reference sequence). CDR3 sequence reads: CAWSLMNTEAFF. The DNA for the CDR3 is TGTGCCTGGAGTCTTATGAACACTGAAGCTTTCTTT.

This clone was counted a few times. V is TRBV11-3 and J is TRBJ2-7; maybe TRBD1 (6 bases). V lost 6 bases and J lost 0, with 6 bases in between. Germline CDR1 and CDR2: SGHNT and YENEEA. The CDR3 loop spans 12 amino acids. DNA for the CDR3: TGTGCCAGCAGGACAGGCTCCTACGAGCAGTACTTC. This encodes CASRTGSYEQYF.

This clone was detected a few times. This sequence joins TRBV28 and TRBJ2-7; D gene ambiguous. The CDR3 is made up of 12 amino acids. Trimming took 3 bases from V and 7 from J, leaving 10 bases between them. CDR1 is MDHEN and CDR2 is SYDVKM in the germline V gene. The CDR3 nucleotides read TGTGCCAGCAGTTTGCCTGCGAAAGAGCAGTACTTC. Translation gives CASSLPAKEQYF.

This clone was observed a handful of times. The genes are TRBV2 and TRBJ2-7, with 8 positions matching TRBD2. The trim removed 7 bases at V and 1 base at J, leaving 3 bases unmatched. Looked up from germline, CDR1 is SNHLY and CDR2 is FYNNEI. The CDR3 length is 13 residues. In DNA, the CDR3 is TGTGCCAGCATTAGCGGGATTTCCTACGAGCAGTACTTC. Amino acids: CASISGISYEQYF.

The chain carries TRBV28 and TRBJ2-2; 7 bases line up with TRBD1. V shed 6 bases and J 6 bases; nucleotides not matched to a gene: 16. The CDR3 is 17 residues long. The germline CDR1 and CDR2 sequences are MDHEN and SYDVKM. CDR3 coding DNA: TGTGCCAGCAGCTCTGACAGGGAAAGGGGGCAAGCCGGGGAGCTGTTTTTT. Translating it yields CASSSDRERGQAGELFF.

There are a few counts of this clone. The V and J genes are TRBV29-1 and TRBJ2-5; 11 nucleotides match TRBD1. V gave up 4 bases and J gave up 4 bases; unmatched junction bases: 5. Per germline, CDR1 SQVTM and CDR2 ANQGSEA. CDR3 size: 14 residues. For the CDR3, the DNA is TGCAGCGTTGCAGGACAGGGGGCGGGAGAGACCCAGTACTTC. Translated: CSVAGQGAGETQYF.

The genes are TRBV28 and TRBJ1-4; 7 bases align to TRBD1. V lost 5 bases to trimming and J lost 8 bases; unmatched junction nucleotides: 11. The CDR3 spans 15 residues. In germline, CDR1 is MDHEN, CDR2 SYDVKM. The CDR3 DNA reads TGTGCCAGCAGTCATAGACAGGGTTGGAACGAAAAACTGTTTTTT. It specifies CASSHRQGWNEKLFF.

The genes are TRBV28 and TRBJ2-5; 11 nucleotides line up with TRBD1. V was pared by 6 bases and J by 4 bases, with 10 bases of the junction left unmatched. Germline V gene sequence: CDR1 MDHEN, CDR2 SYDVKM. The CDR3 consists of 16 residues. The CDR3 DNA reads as TGTGCCAGCAGCGGACAGGGGGCCGGGAGCCGAGAGACCCAGTACTTC. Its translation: CASSGQGAGSRETQYF.

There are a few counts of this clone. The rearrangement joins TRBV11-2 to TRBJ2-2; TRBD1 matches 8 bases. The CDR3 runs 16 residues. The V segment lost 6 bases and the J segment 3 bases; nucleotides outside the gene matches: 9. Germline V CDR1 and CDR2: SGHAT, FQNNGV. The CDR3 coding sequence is TGTGCCAGCAGACAACAGGGGGGTACCGACACCGGGGAGCTGTTTTTT. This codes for CASRQQGGTDTGELFF.

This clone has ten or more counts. The CDR3: CSVAGTGGLEQYF. In DNA, the CDR3 is TGCAGCGTTGCCGGGACAGGGGGTCTCGAGCAGTACTTC. The genes are TRBV29-1 and TRBJ2-7; TRBD1 matches 11 bases. Germline assignment: CDR1 SQVTM and CDR2 ANQGSEA. V gave up 4 bases and J gave up 6 bases; unmatched junction bases: 5. The CDR3 extends over 13 amino acids.

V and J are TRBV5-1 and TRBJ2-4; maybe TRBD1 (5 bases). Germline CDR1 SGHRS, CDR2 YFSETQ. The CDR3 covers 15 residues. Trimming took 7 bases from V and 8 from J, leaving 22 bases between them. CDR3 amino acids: CASLHRTDIEDIQYF. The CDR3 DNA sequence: TGCGCCAGCCTTCATCGGACGGACATCGAAGACATTCAGTACTTC.

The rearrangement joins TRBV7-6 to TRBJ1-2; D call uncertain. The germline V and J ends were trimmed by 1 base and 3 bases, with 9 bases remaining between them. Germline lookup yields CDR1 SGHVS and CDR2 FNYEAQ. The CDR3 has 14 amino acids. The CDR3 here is CASSLGGSHYGYTF. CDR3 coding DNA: TGTGCCAGCAGCTTAGGAGGTTCCCACTATGGCTACACCTTC.

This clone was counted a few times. CDR3 sequence: CATSRDGLGLYGYTF. CDR3 DNA: TGTGCCACCAGCAGAGATGGCCTGGGACTCTATGGCTACACCTTC. The chain employs TRBV15 and TRBJ1-2; perhaps TRBD1 as D (5 bases). CDR1 is LNHNV and CDR2 is YYDKDF in the germline V gene (reference sequence). The germline V and J ends were trimmed by 0 bases and 4 bases, with 12 bases remaining between them. The CDR3 covers 15 residues.

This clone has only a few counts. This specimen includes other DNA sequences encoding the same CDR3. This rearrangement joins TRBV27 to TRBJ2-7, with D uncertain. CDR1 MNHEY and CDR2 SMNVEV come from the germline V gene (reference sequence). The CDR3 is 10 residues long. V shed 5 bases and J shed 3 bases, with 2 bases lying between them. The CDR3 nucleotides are TGTGCCAGCAGTCACTACGAGCAGTACTTC. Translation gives CASSHYEQYF.

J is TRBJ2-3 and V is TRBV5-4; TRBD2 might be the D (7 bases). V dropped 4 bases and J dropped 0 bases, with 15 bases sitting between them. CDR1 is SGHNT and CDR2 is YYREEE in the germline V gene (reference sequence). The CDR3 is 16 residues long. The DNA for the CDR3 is TGTGCCAGCAGCCCCGGGGGGCGAACAAGCACAGATACGCAGTATTTT. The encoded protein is CASSPGGRTSTDTQYF.

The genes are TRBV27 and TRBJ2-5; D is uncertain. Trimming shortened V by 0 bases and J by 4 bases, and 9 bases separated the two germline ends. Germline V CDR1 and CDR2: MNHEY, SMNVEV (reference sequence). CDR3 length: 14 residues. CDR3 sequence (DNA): TGTGCCAGCAGTTTATCGAGATATAGAGAGACCCAGTACTTC. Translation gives CASSLSRYRETQYF.

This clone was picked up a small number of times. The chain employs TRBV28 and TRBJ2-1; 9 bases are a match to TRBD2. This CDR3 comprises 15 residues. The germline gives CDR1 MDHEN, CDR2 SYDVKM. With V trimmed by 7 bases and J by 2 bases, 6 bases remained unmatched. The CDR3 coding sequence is TGTGCCAGCACCGTAGCGGGAGATACCTACAATGAGCAGTTCTTC. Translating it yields CASTVAGDTYNEQFF.

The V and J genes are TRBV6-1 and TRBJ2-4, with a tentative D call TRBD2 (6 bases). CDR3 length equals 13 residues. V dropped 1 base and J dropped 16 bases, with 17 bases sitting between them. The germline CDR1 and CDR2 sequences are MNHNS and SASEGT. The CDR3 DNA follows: TGTGCCAGCAGTGAAGTGGGACTCACTCCATCCTACTTC. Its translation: CASSEVGLTPSYF.